What follows are 31 T cell receptor beta chains derived from one specimen sequenced in a study of T cells in localized non-small cell lung cancer. The data were produced by immunoSEQ multiplex PCR, yet TCRdb's version contains in-frame clones alone and is incomplete. This sample has tens of thousands of clones, with 80% to 90% found just once. The sequencing used peripheral blood, collected before any cancer treatment. All receptors derive from a man aged 40-75 years with stage I squamous cell lung carcinoma.

The CDR3 nucleotides read TGTGCCAGCAGCCCAACGGGACAAGAGACCCAGTACTTC. Translation gives CASSPTGQETQYF. V and J are TRBV6-5 and TRBJ2-5, with D possibly TRBD2 on 5 matching bases. This CDR3 comprises 13 residues. V was pared by 6 bases and J by 2 bases, with 10 bases between. Germline assignment: CDR1 MNHEY and CDR2 SVGAGI.

The chain carries TRBV28 and TRBJ1-1; 7 nucleotides match TRBD1. Germline trimming cut 6 bases from V and 0 bases from J; bases unmatched to any gene: 4. This CDR3 spans 14 amino acids. Germline-derived CDR1 and CDR2 are MDHEN and SYDVKM. The CDR3 protein is CASRPGQMNTEAFF. As DNA, the CDR3 is TGTGCCAGCAGACCGGGACAGATGAACACTGAAGCTTTCTTT.

CDR3 nucleotides: TGTGCCAGCAGTCAACAGCTCTCGCGTACCCGTGGCTACACCTTC. Protein: CASSQQLSRTRGYTF. V and J are TRBV28 and TRBJ1-2; D not certain. The CDR3 is 15 amino acids. Germline V gene data show CDR1 as MDHEN and CDR2 as SYDVKM. Trimming took off 5 bases at V and 7 bases at J, with 20 bases between the two ends.

The V gene is TRBV6-5, the J gene TRBJ2-5; possibly TRBD1 for D (6 bases). Germline assignment: CDR1 MNHEY and CDR2 SVGAGI. V gave up 0 bases and J gave up 9 bases, with 14 bases separating them. The CDR3 runs to 14 residues. The CDR3 is CASSYSTGRGAQYF. For the CDR3, the DNA is TGTGCCAGCAGTTACTCTACAGGGCGTGGGGCCCAGTACTTC.

The chain couples TRBV19 to TRBJ2-3, with a possible D match to TRBD1 (5 bases). Germline CDR1 reads LNHDA; CDR2 reads SQIVND (reference sequence). Trimming removed 6 bases from V and 5 bases from J, with 18 bases in between. This CDR3 is 15 amino acids long. The CDR3 protein is CASSKPTGVGDTQYF. CDR3 DNA: TGTGCCAGTAGCAAACCAACAGGTGTAGGAGATACGCAGTATTTT.

V and J are TRBV6-6 and TRBJ2-2; D gene ambiguous. This CDR3 is 11 amino acids long. The germline V gene encodes CDR1 MNHNY and CDR2 SVGAGI (reference sequence). Between the trimmed V and J ends, which lost 7 bases and 8 bases, there was a span of 8 bases. CDR3 amino acids: CASTQVGELFF. The CDR3 nucleotides read TGTGCCAGCACACAAGTGGGGGAGCTGTTTTTT.

This clone appeared a single time. This chain joins TRBV19 and TRBJ1-5; D possibly corresponds to TRBD1 (6 bases). The CDR3 is 13 residues long. Per the germline V gene, CDR1 is LNHDA and CDR2 is SQIVND (reference sequence). The ends were cut back, 6 bases at V and 5 bases at J, with 11 bases in the middle. The DNA of the CDR3 is TGTGCCAGTAGATTGAGGGGGGATCAGCCCCAGCATTTT. Its protein is CASRLRGDQPQHF.

V usage is TRBV19 and J usage is TRBJ1-2; 10 positions agree with TRBD1. Trimming cost V 3 bases and J 4 bases; bases outside gene matches: 5. The germline gives CDR1 LNHDA, CDR2 SQIVND (reference sequence). CDR3 length: 15 residues. The CDR3 loop is CASSIRDRGSYGYTF. CDR3 bases: TGTGCCAGTAGTATCCGGGACAGGGGAAGCTATGGCTACACCTTC.

This chain joins TRBV14 and TRBJ2-6; TRBD1 agrees at 8 bases. The CDR3 spans 17 residues. Germline V lookup: CDR1 SGHDN, CDR2 FVKESK. V lost 5 bases and J lost 3; bases outside the gene matches: 9. CDR3 sequence reads: CASSSGTGGFGANVLTF. The CDR3 nucleotides are TGTGCCAGCAGCTCAGGGACAGGCGGTTTTGGGGCCAACGTCCTGACTTTC. The whole variable domain, filled in from reference TRBV14 and TRBJ2-6, reads EAGVTQFPSHSVIEKGQTVTLRCDPISGHDNLYWYRRVMGKEIKFLLHFVKESKQDESGMPNNRFLAERTGGTYSTLKVQPAELEDSGVYFCASSSGTGGFGANVLTFGAGSRLTVL.

V usage is TRBV29-1 and J usage is TRBJ2-3; no clear D gene. This CDR3 is built from 12 residues. V dropped 6 bases and J dropped 2 bases, with 9 bases sitting between them. Germline V gives CDR1 SQVTM, CDR2 ANQGSEA. The CDR3 region is CSVPLNTDTQYF. CDR3 nucleotide sequence: TGCAGCGTACCCCTCAACACAGATACGCAGTATTTT.

This clone appeared a single time. The chain uses TRBV5-6 and TRBJ2-5, with D perhaps matching TRBD1 (6 bases). The V end was cut by 0 bases, the J end by 4 bases, with 7 bases between. The CDR3 sequence is 13 residues long. Germline CDR1 is SGHDT and CDR2 is YYEEEE. The CDR3 nucleotides are TGTGCCAGCAGCTTGGTGACAGGAGAGACCCAGTACTTC. This encodes CASSLVTGETQYF.

The chain joins TRBV27 to TRBJ2-7; 8 bases are shared with TRBD1. Trimming cost V 3 bases and J 4 bases; bases outside gene matches: 17. CDR3 length: 18 amino acids. Germline V CDR1 and CDR2: MNHEY, SMNVEV (reference sequence). DNA of the CDR3: TGTGCCAGCAGTTTTACAAGCCCTCTAGGACAGGGACTGTACGAGCAGTACTTC. Encoded protein: CASSFTSPLGQGLYEQYF.

The rearrangement joins TRBV7-9 to TRBJ1-5; D gene unclear. Germline lookup yields CDR1 SEHNR and CDR2 FQNEAQ (reference sequence). V lost 1 base to trimming and J lost 2 bases, with 6 bases between them. The CDR3 is 14 residues long. In nucleotides, the CDR3 is TGTGCCAGCAGCTTAGAAAGCCGCAATCAGCCCCAGCATTTT. Its protein product is CASSLESRNQPQHF.

The J gene is TRBJ2-5, the V gene TRBV7-2; 10 bases map to TRBD2. V was clipped by 1 base and J by 5 bases; unmatched bases: 13. Germline-derived CDR1 and CDR2 are SGHTA and FQGNSA. The CDR3 consists of 18 residues. CDR3 DNA: TGTGCCAGCAGCTTAGAGGGTAGCGGGAGGACGGTTAAGGAGACCCAGTACTTC. Translated: CASSLEGSGRTVKETQYF.

The chain recombines TRBV19 with TRBJ1-1, with D perhaps matching TRBD1 (5 bases). With 0 bases removed from V and 5 bases from J, the gap between germline ends came to 7 bases. The CDR3 is 13 residues long. The germline V gene encodes CDR1 LNHDA and CDR2 SQIVND (reference sequence). The CDR3 DNA is TGTGCCAGTAGTATAGACAGGGAGACTGAAGCTTTCTTT. Translation: CASSIDRETEAFF.

This chain joins TRBV15 and TRBJ1-2, with D uncertain. The CDR3 totals 13 residues. V lost 3 bases, J lost 7 bases, and 12 bases lay in between. CDR1 and CDR2 (germline): LNHNV, YYDKDF (reference sequence). CDR3 region: CATSSGRVGGYTF. CDR3 coding DNA: TGTGCCACCAGCAGTGGGAGGGTAGGTGGCTACACCTTC.

The J gene is TRBJ2-5, the V gene TRBV11-3; D not resolved. V gave up 5 bases and J gave up 1 base, with 8 bases separating them. Germline values: CDR1 SGHNT, CDR2 YENEEA. The CDR3 length is 13 residues. The CDR3 DNA sequence: TGTGCCAGCAGCCAGGTATCCCAAGAGACCCAGTACTTC. It encodes CASSQVSQETQYF.

The V gene is TRBV19, the J gene TRBJ1-1, with a possible D match to TRBD1 (5 bases). Trimming cost V 5 bases and J 1 base, with 8 bases left between them. Germline V lookup: CDR1 LNHDA, CDR2 SQIVND (reference sequence). This CDR3 contains 13 residues. Here the CDR3 reads CASSPTGNTEAFF. CDR3 coding DNA: TGTGCCAGTAGTCCCACAGGGAACACTGAAGCTTTCTTT.

This clone was observed a single time. This chain links TRBV5-4 with TRBJ2-1, with TRBD2 identical over 7 bases. V lost 0 bases, J lost 5 bases, and 8 bases stayed unmatched. Germline V lookup: CDR1 SGHNT, CDR2 YYREEE (reference sequence). This CDR3 contains 16 residues. CDR3 nucleotide sequence: TGTGCCAGCAGCTTGGATTTTGCGGGAGCGAACAATGAGCAGTTCTTC. As protein: CASSLDFAGANNEQFF.

The V gene is TRBV5-1, the J gene TRBJ2-7; D is unresolved. With 2 bases removed from V and 5 bases from J, the gap between germline ends came to 14 bases. CDR3 size: 14 residues. Germline values: CDR1 SGHRS, CDR2 YFSETQ. The CDR3 protein is CASSFGPIQDEQYF. For the CDR3, the DNA is TGCGCCAGCAGCTTCGGACCCATCCAAGACGAGCAGTACTTC.

The chain combines TRBV25-1 with TRBJ1-4, with TRBD1 matching over 9 bases. V shed 4 bases, J shed 10 bases, and the junction held 10 bases outside the gene matches. The CDR3 loop spans 15 amino acids. Germline V CDR1 and CDR2: MGHDK, SYGVNS. CDR3 region: CASSAPGTGRGKLFF. CDR3 nucleotides: TGTGCCAGCAGTGCCCCCGGGACAGGGCGGGGAAAACTGTTTTTT.

The chain recombines TRBV10-3 with TRBJ1-4; unclear D gene. This CDR3 has 19 residues. Trimming took 3 bases from V and 0 from J, leaving 20 bases between them. CDR1 and CDR2 from the germline V gene are ENHRY and SYGVKD. The CDR3 loop reads CAISDSFAGRRATNEKLFF. The CDR3 DNA reads TGTGCCATCAGTGATAGTTTCGCGGGCAGGCGTGCAACTAATGAAAAACTGTTTTTT.

The chain carries TRBV19 and TRBJ2-2, with 7 positions matching TRBD2. V lost 5 bases, J lost 8 bases, and 14 bases stayed unmatched. Germline V CDR1 and CDR2: LNHDA, SQIVND (reference sequence). The length of the CDR3 is 16 residues. CDR3 in DNA: TGTGCCAGTAGTTATGGGGGAGGGGCCCAGAAGGGGGAGCTGTTTTTT. The encoded protein is CASSYGGGAQKGELFF.

The chain links TRBV30 to TRBJ2-1; 8 positions match TRBD2. Trimming took 5 bases from V and 9 from J; bases not matched to a gene: 15. Germline V CDR1 and CDR2: GTSNPN, SVGIG (reference sequence). This CDR3 region has 15 residues. The CDR3 DNA sequence: TGTGCCTGGGCCCTTGTCGGACTAGCAATGGGTGAGCAGTTCTTC. The encoded protein is CAWALVGLAMGEQFF.

The chain carries TRBV30 and TRBJ2-1; D remains ambiguous. From germline, CDR1 is GTSNPN and CDR2 SVGIG (reference sequence). CDR3 size: 11 residues. V was pared by 5 bases and J by 0 bases, with 2 bases between. CDR3 nucleotide sequence: TGTGCCTGGGTCTCCTACAATGAGCAGTTCTTC. Translated: CAWVSYNEQFF.

The chain couples TRBV2 to TRBJ2-1; maybe TRBD1 (5 bases). Per germline, CDR1 SNHLY and CDR2 FYNNEI. CDR3 length equals 14 residues. V lost 7 bases and J 6 bases, leaving 16 bases between the germline ends. The CDR3 DNA follows: TGTGCCAGCATTCGGACACCCCTGGGCAATGAGCAGTTCTTC. Translated, it gives CASIRTPLGNEQFF. Looking up the rest from reference TRBV2 and TRBJ2-1 gives the full variable domain: EPEVTQTPSHQVTQMGQEVILRCVPISNHLYFYWYRQILGQKVEFLVSFYNNEISEKSEIFDDQFSVERPDGSNFTLKIRSTKLEDSAMYFCASIRTPLGNEQFFGPGTRLTVL.

The J gene is TRBJ1-3, the V gene TRBV11-2, with TRBD1 matching over 7 bases. This CDR3 region has 14 residues. Germline loops: CDR1 SGHAT, CDR2 FQNNGV. With V trimmed by 5 bases and J by 3 bases, 4 bases remained unmatched. CDR3 protein: CASSAGGIGNTIYF. Written as DNA, the CDR3 is TGTGCCAGCAGCGCAGGGGGAATTGGAAACACCATATATTTT.

This clone was picked up a small number of times. This chain uses TRBV11-2 with TRBJ1-2, with unresolved D. The CDR3 contains 16 residues. The V gene's germline CDR1 is SGHAT and CDR2 FQNNGV. Trimming left V 0 bases short and J 2 bases short, with 13 bases between. CDR3 nucleotides: TGTGCCAGCAGCTTAGATAGCGCCCCGCTAAACTATGGCTACACCTTC. Translated, it gives CASSLDSAPLNYGYTF.

V and J are TRBV7-2 and TRBJ1-5; D remains ambiguous. The CDR3 is 15 residues long. Germline V CDR1 and CDR2: SGHTA, FQGNSA. Trimming stripped 5 bases from V and 2 bases from J, with 13 bases between. CDR3 DNA sequence: TGTGCCAGCAGCACGACATCGGGCGGCAATCAGCCCCAGCATTTT. Protein: CASSTTSGGNQPQHF.

This clone was found a few times. V and J are TRBV7-2 and TRBJ1-2; 8 bases align to TRBD1. Germline CDR1 is SGHTA and CDR2 is FQGNSA. V trimming: 5 bases; J trimming: 1 base; junction bases outside the gene matches: 9. This CDR3 has 16 amino acids. The CDR3 DNA reads TGTGCCAGCAGCCTCACCACAGGGGGATTTAACTATGGCTACACCTTC. This codes for CASSLTTGGFNYGYTF.

The rearrangement links TRBV28 to TRBJ2-7; D is unresolved. CDR3 length: 12 residues. Trimming pared 5 bases from V and 7 bases from J, leaving 12 bases between. Germline CDR1 and CDR2: MDHEN and SYDVKM. The CDR3, as DNA: TGTGCCAGCAGTCCCTCCAGGCTAGAGCAGTACTTC. It is translated as CASSPSRLEQYF.